Listed below are T cell receptor beta chains from one sample, sequenced in a study of memory B cells and T cells in multiple sclerosis. TCRdb's copy holds only in-frame clones and misses some; the assay was immunoSEQ multiplex PCR. The data contain 11,000 to 15,000 clones, more than 65% of them seen just once; the ten biggest clones take up around 2.5%. Sequenced sample: memory (CD45RO+) CD4+ T cells from blood. Every receptor here comes from a human donor with multiple sclerosis. Each CDR3 is given with its conserved first and last residue. The order of the fields is V gene, J gene, clone size, D gene, CDR3 protein, CDR3 DNA. The D gene is left open where the match is weak. Clone size is given for some rows only: seen once, a few or many times, or a class if the clone is expanded.

TRBV5-1	TRBJ2-2	NA	NA	CASSWLGSNTGELFF	TGCGCCAGCAGCTGGCTAGGATCGAACACCGGGGAGCTGTTTTTT
TRBV7-7	TRBJ2-2	NA	TRBD1	CASSLAPQGAPGSAGELFF	TGTGCCAGCAGCTTAGCGCCCCAGGGGGCGCCTGGCTCCGCCGGGGAGCTGTTTTTT
TRBV2	TRBJ2-2	NA	NA	CASSQNRATGELFF	TGTGCCAGCAGTCAAAACAGGGCCACCGGGGAGCTGTTTTTT
TRBV2	TRBJ1-3	NA	TRBD1	CASSRTGESGNTIYF	TGTGCCAGCAGTCGGACAGGAGAGTCTGGAAACACCATATATTTT
TRBV7-9	TRBJ2-7	few	TRBD1	CASSLGGQGADEQYF	TGTGCCAGCAGCTTAGGGGGACAGGGGGCCGACGAGCAGTACTTC
TRBV9	TRBJ1-1	NA	NA	CASSVAPGVMNTEAFF	TGTGCCAGCAGCGTAGCCCCTGGAGTCATGAACACTGAAGCTTTCTTT
TRBV4-1	TRBJ1-1	few	NA	CASSQGALLNTEAFF	TGCGCCAGCAGCCAAGGGGCCTTGCTGAACACTGAAGCTTTCTTT
TRBV6-6	TRBJ1-5	NA	NA	CASTFSNQPQHF	TGTGCCAGCACATTTAGCAATCAGCCCCAGCATTTT
TRBV19	TRBJ1-5	NA	TRBD1	CASSEQPQGGGNQPQHF	TGTGCCAGTAGTGAACAGCCCCAGGGGGGAGGCAATCAGCCCCAGCATTTT
TRBV7-2	TRBJ2-3	NA	TRBD2	CASSRRVAGGPPDTQYF	TGTGCCAGCAGCCGTCGGGTAGCGGGGGGGCCTCCAGATACGCAGTATTTT
TRBV7-3	TRBJ2-7	once	TRBD2	CASSLTSGSSEQYF	TGTGCCAGCAGCTTAACTAGCGGGAGTTCCGAGCAGTACTTC
TRBV7-3	TRBJ2-1	NA	TRBD2	CASGSGGSGEQFF	TGTGCCAGCGGCAGCGGGGGGTCTGGGGAGCAGTTCTTC
TRBV5-1	TRBJ2-3	NA	TRBD1	CASSLRGLALDTQYF	TGCGCCAGCAGCTTAAGGGGGCTCGCCTTAGATACGCAGTATTTT
TRBV9	TRBJ1-4	NA	TRBD1	CASSGTGLVEKLFF	TGTGCCAGCAGCGGGACAGGGTTGGTCGAAAAACTGTTTTTT
TRBV29-1	TRBJ2-7	NA	NA	CSVAQGHYEQYF	TGCAGCGTTGCACAGGGCCACTACGAGCAGTACTTC
TRBV19	TRBJ1-1	NA	TRBD1	CASSTRGGQAEAFF	TGTGCCAGTAGTACCAGGGGGGGACAGGCTGAAGCTTTCTTT
TRBV10-3	TRBJ2-1	once	TRBD2	CAIMGSRGAGVTNEQFF	TGTGCCATCATGGGCAGTAGGGGAGCGGGAGTGACAAATGAGCAGTTCTTC
TRBV9	TRBJ2-5	NA	TRBD2	CASSVGTSGAETQYF	TGTGCCAGCAGCGTAGGGACTAGCGGGGCGGAGACCCAGTACTTC
TRBV7-9	TRBJ1-3	NA	NA	CASSLASGAGNTIYF	TGTGCCAGCAGCTTAGCGTCCGGGGCTGGAAACACCATATATTTT
TRBV14	TRBJ2-5	NA	TRBD2	CASSKAGLLETQYF	TGTGCCAGCAGCAAAGCGGGATTGTTGGAGACCCAGTACTTC
TRBV6-6	TRBJ1-2	NA	TRBD1	CASSKGQSSEGYTF	TGTGCCAGCAGCAAGGGACAGTCCTCTGAAGGCTACACCTTC
TRBV6-5	TRBJ2-3	NA	NA	CASSFRAGSTDTQYF	TGTGCCAGCAGTTTCCGGGCAGGGAGCACAGATACGCAGTATTTT
TRBV19	TRBJ2-2	NA	TRBD1	CASSRTGQGVNTGELFF	TGTGCCAGTAGTAGGACGGGTCAGGGGGTGAACACCGGGGAGCTGTTTTTT
TRBV5-1	TRBJ2-6	NA	NA	CASSLSPLRGSGANVLTF	TGCGCCAGCAGCTTGTCGCCTCTTAGGGGCTCTGGGGCCAACGTCCTGACTTTC